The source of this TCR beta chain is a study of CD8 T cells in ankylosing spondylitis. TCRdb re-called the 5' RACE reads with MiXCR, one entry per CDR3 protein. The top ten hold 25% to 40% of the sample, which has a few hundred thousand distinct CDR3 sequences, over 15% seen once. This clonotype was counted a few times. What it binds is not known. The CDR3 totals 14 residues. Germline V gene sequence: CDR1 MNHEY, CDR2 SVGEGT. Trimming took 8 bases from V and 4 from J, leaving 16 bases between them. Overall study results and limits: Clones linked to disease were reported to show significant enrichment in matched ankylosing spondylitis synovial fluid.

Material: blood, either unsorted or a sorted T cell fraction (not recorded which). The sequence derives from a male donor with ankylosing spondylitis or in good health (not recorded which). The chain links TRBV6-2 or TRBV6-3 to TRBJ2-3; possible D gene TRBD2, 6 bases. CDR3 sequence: CASGRDWRADTQYF. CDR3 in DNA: TGTGCCAGCGGCCGGGACTGGAGAGCAGATACGCAGTATTTT.